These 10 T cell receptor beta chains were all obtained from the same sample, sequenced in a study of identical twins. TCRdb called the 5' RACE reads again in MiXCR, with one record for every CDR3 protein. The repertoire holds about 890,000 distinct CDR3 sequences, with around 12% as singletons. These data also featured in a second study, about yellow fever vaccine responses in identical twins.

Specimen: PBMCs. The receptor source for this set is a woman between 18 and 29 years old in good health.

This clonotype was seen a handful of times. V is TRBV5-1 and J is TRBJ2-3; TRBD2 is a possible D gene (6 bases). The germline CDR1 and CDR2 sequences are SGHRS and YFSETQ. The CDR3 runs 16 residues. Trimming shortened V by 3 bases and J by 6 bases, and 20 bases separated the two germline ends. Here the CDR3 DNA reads TGCGCCAGCAGCTCGAAAGACAATAGGCTAGCGGATACGCAGTATTTT. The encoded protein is CASSSKDNRLADTQYF.

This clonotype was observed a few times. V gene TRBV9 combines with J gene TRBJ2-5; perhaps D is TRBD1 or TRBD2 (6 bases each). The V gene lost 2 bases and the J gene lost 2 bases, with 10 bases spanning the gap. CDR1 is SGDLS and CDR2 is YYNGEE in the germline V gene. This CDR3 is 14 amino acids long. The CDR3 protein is CASSVGGGQETQYF. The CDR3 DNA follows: TGTGCCAGCAGCGTCGGAGGGGGTCAAGAGACCCAGTACTTC.

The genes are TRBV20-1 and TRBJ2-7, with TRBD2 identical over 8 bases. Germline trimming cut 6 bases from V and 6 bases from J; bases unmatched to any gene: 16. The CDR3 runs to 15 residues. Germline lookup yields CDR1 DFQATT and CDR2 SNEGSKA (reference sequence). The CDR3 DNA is TGCAGTGCCAGCCGACTCGCGGGAGGAGTTGGCGAGCAGTACTTC. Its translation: CSASRLAGGVGEQYF.

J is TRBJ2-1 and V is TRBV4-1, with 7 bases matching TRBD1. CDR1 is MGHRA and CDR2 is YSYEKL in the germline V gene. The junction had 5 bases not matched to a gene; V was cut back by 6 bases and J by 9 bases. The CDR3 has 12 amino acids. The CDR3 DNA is TGCGCCAGCAGACAGGGGTTAGGTGAGCAGTTCTTC. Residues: CASRQGLGEQFF.

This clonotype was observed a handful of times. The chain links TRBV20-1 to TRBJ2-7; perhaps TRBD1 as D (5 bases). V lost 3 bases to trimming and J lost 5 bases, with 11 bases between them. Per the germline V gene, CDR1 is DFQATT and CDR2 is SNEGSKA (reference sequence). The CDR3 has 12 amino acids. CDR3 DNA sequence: TGCAGTGCTAGTTGGCAGGGAAACGAGCAGTACGTC. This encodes CSASWQGNEQYV.

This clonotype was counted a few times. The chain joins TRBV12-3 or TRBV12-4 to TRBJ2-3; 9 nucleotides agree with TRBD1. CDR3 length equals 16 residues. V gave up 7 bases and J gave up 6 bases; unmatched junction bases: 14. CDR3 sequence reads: CASNQRRGQGRDTQYF. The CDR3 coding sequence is TGTGCCAGCAACCAGCGTAGGGGACAGGGTCGGGATACGCAGTATTTT.

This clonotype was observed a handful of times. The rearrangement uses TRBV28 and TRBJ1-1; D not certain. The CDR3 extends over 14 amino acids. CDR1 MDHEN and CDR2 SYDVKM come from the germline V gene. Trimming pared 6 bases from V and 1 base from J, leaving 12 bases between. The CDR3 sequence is CASRTPAGNTEAFF. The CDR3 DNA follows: TGTGCCAGCAGAACCCCGGCGGGGAACACTGAAGCTTTCTTT. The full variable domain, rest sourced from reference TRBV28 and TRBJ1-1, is DVKVTQSSRYLVKRTGEKVFLECVQDMDHENMFWYRQDPGLGLRLIYFSYDVKMKEKGDIPEGYSVSREKKERFSLILESASTNQTSMYLCASRTPAGNTEAFFGQGTRLTVV.

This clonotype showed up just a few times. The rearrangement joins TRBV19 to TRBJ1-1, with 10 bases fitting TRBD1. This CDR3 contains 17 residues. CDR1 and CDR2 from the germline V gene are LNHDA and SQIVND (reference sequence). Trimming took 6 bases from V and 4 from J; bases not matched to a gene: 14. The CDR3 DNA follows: TGTGCCAGTAGAACCGGGACAGGGGTTTCGGGAATCACTGAAGCTTTCTTT. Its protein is CASRTGTGVSGITEAFF.

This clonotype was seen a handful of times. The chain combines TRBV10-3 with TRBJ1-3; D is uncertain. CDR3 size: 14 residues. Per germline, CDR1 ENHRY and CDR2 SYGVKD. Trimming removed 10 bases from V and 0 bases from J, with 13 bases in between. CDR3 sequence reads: CATEPGSSGNTIYF. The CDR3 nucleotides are TGTGCCACCGAGCCGGGGAGCTCTGGAAACACCATATATTTT.

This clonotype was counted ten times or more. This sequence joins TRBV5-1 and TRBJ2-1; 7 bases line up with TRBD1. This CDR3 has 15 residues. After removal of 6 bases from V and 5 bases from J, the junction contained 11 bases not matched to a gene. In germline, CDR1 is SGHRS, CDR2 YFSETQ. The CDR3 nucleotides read TGCGCCAGCAAACCTGACAGGGCCCGAGACAATGAGCAGTTCTTC. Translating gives CASKPDRARDNEQFF.